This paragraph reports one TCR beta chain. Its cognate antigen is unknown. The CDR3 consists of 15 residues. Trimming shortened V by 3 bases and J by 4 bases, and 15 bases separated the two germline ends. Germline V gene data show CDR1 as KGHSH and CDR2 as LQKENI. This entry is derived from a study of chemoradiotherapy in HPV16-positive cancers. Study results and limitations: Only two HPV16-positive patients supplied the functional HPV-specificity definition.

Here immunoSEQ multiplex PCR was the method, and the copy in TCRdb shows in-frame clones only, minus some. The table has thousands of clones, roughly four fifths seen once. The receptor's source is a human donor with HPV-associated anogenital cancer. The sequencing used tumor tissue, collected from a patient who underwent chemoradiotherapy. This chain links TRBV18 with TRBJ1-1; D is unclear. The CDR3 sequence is CASSPTPAESTEAFF. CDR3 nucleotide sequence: TGTGCCAGCTCACCCACCCCGGCAGAGAGCACTGAAGCTTTCTTT.